Listed below are T cell receptor beta chains from one sample, sequenced in a study of T cell responses to AZD1222 COVID-19 vaccine. Method: immunoSEQ multiplex PCR; TCRdb's copy keeps in-frame clones and lacks some. The sample contains some 180,000 clones, roughly 92% of which appear only once. The sample consisted of peripheral blood, taken on day 0 of AZD1222 vaccination. The receptors derive from an adult in good health. The CDR3 runs from the conserved cysteine through the conserved F or W. A D gene is named only where the DNA matches it firmly. Clone size appears in some rows only: once, few, many, or a class for an expanded clone.

D | J | size | V | DNA | CDR3
. | TRBJ2-2 | . | TRBV2 | TGTGCCAGCAAAGGGGGGGCGATTAACACCGGGGAGCTGTTTTTT | CASKGGAINTGELFF
. | TRBJ1-2 | . | TRBV5-6 | TGTGCCAGCAGCTTGGTTCAGATCGGATATGGCTACACCTTC | CASSLVQIGYGYTF
. | TRBJ2-7 | . | TRBV2 | TGTGCCAGCAGTAACCACTACGAGCAGTACTTC | CASSNHYEQYF
. | TRBJ2-2 | . | TRBV7-9 | TGTGCCAGCAGCTTAGACGTGGGGGCCGGTTCCGGGGAGCTGTTTTTT | CASSLDVGAGSGELFF
TRBD2 | TRBJ2-5 | . | TRBV5-5 | TGTGCCAGCAGCCCCGGGGTAGCGGGGGGCCGACAAGAGACCCAGTACTTC | CASSPGVAGGRQETQYF
. | TRBJ1-1 | once | TRBV5-1 | TGCGCCAGCAGCTTTTTTGAGGGGGAGGCTTTCTTT | CASSFFEGEAFF
TRBD1 | TRBJ1-5 | few | TRBV7-2 | TGTGCCAGCAGCTTGGAGGGGGGACAGGGCCTATCTCCCCAGCATTTT | CASSLEGGQGLSPQHF
. | TRBJ1-1 | . | TRBV6-5 | TGTGCCAGCATCCCTGGGGGGCCGGCCCACACTGAAGCTTTCTTT | CASIPGGPAHTEAFF
. | TRBJ2-2 | . | TRBV19 | TGTGCCAGTAGTCCTTTTAGGAGACCGAACACCGGGGAGCTGTTTTTT | CASSPFRRPNTGELFF
. | TRBJ1-1 | . | TRBV6-5 | TGTGCCAGCAGCATGTACACTGAAGCTTTCTTT | CASSMYTEAFF
. | TRBJ1-1 | . | TRBV6-5 | TGTGCCAGCAGTTACTCGAGGTCAGGGCGAAACACTGAAGCTTTCTTT | CASSYSRSGRNTEAFF
. | TRBJ2-5 | . | TRBV18 | TGTGCCAGCTCACCGCCTATACAGGGTTGGGAGACCCAGTACTTC | CASSPPIQGWETQYF
. | TRBJ1-2 | few | TRBV3-1/TRBV3-2 | TGTGCCAGCAGCCACGGGGGAGGCTATGGCTACACCTTC | CASSHGGGYGYTF
TRBD1 | TRBJ1-1 | . | TRBV3-1/TRBV3-2 | TGTGCCAGCAGCCAAAGGTTGACAGGGGATTGGATGAACACTGAAGCTTTCTTT | CASSQRLTGDWMNTEAFF
. | TRBJ1-4 | . | TRBV19 | TGTGCCAGTAGCACTCAGGATTCCCCCCGGGCCGCCCGTCGGTTT | CASSTQDSPRAARRF
TRBD2 | TRBJ2-4 | . | TRBV11-2 | TGTGCCAGCAGCCCTGGACTAGCGGGAGGCAAAAACATTCAGTACTTC | CASSPGLAGGKNIQYF
TRBD2 | TRBJ2-1 | few | TRBV7-2 | TGTGCCAGCAGCTTAGCCAACCCAACCAAAAGGTTAGCGGGAGGACACAATGAGCAGTTCTTC | CASSLANPTKRLAGGHNEQFF
TRBD1 | TRBJ2-7 | . | TRBV30 | TGTGCCTGGAGTGCCCAACGGACAGGGGGCTCCTACGAGCAGTACTTC | CAWSAQRTGGSYEQYF
TRBD1 | TRBJ2-7 | . | TRBV12-5 | TGTGCTAGTGGTGCTGACAGGGTCGAGCAGTACTTC | CASGADRVEQYF
TRBD1 | TRBJ1-6 | . | TRBV19 | TGTGCCAGTAGTAGACAGGGGCGTTCACCCCTCCACTTT | CASSRQGRSPLHF
TRBD1 | TRBJ2-2 | . | TRBV5-1 | TGCGCCAGCGGTAGGGACAGGGACACCGGGGAGCTGTTTTTT | CASGRDRDTGELFF
TRBD2 | TRBJ2-2 | . | TRBV19 | TGTGCCAGTAGTATAGATCGTAGCGGGAGGAGAGGGACCGGGGAGCTGTTTTTT | CASSIDRSGRRGTGELFF
. | TRBJ1-1 | once | TRBV6-6 | TGTGCCAGCAGTCCCCTGATCCGTGAAGCTTTCTTT | CASSPLIREAFF
. | TRBJ2-1 | . | TRBV6-5 | TGTGCCAGCAGTTCTACCCAATTCGCGAATGAGCAGTTCTTC | CASSSTQFANEQFF